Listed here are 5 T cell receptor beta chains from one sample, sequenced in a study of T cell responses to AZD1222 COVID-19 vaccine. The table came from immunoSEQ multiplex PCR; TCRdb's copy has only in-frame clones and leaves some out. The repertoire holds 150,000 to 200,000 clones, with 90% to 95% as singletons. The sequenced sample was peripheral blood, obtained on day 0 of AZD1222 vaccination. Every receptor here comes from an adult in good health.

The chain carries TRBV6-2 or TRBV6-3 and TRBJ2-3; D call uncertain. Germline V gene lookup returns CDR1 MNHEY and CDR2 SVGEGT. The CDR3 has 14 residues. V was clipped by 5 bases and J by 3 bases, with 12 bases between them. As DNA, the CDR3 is TGTGCCAGCAGTGCCGTGGGCCTGACAGATACGCAGTATTTT. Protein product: CASSAVGLTDTQYF.

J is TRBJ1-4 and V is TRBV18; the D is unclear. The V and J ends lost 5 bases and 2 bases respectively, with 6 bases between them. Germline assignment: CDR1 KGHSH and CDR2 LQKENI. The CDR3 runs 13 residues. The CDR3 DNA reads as TGTGCCAGCTCAATCCAGACTAATGAAAAACTGTTTTTT. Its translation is CASSIQTNEKLFF. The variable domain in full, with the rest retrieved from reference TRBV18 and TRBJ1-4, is NAGVMQNPRHLVRRRGQEARLRCSPMKGHSHVYWYRQLPEEGLKFMVYLQKENIIDESGMPKERFSAEFPKEGPSILRIQQVVRGDSAAYFCASSIQTNEKLFFGSGTQLSVL.

CDR3 loop: CASSPQGGVEGYTF. In nucleotides, the CDR3 is TGTGCCAGCAGTCCACAGGGGGGAGTGGAAGGCTACACCTTC. The chain recombines TRBV6-5 with TRBJ1-2; 8 nucleotides match TRBD1. From germline, CDR1 is MNHEY and CDR2 SVGAGI. The J segment lost 8 bases and the V segment lost 5 bases, leaving 10 bases of the junction unmatched. This CDR3 contains 14 residues.

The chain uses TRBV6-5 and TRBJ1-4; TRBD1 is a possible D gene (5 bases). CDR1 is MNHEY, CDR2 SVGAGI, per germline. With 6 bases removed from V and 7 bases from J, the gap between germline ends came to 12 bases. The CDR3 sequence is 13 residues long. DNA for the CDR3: TGTGCCAGCAGGCAGGGTAAAGGTGAAAAACTGTTTTTT. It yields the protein CASRQGKGEKLFF.

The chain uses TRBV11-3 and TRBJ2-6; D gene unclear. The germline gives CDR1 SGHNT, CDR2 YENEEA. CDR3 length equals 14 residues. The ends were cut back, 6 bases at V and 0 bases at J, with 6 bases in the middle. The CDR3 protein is CASRLSSGANVLTF. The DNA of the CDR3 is TGTGCCAGCAGGTTAAGCTCTGGGGCCAACGTCCTGACTTTC. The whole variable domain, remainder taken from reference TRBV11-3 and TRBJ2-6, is EAGVVQSPRYKIIEKKQPVAFWCNPISGHNTLYWYLQNLGQGPELLIRYENEEAVDDSQLPKDRFSAERLKGVDSTLKIQPAELGDSAVYLCASRLSSGANVLTFGAGSRLTVL.